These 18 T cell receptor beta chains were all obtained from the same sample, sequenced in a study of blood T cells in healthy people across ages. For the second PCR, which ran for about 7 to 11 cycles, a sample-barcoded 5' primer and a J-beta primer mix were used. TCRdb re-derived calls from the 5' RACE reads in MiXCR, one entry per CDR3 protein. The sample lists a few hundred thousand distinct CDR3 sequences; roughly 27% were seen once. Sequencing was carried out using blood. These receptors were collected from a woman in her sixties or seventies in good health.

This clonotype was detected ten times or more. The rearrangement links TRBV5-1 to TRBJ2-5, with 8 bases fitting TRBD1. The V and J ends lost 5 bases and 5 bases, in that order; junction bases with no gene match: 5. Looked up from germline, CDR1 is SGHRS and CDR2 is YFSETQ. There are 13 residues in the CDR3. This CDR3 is CASRDRGGETQYF. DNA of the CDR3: TGCGCCAGCAGAGACAGGGGAGGCGAGACCCAGTACTTC.

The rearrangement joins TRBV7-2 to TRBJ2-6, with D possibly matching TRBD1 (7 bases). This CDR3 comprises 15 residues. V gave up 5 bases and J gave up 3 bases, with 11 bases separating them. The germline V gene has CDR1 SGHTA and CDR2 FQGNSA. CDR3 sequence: CASSPQGGGANVLTF. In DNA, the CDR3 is TGTGCCAGCAGCCCTCAGGGGGGTGGGGCCAACGTCCTGACTTTC.

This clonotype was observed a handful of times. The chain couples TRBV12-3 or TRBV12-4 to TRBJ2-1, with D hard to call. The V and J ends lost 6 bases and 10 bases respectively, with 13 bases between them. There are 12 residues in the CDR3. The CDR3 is CASRPKGREQFF. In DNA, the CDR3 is TGTGCCAGCAGGCCAAAGGGTCGGGAGCAGTTCTTC.

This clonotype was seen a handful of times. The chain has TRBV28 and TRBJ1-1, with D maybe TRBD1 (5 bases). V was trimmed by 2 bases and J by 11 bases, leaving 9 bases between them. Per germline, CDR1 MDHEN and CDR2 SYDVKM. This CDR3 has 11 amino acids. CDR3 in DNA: TGTGCCAGCAGTTTAAGGGGAAAGGCTTTCTTT. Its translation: CASSLRGKAFF.

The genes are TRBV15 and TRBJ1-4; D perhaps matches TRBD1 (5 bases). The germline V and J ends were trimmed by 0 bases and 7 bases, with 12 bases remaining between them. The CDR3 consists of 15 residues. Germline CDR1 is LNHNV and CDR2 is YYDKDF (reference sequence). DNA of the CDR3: TGTGCCACCAGCAGAGATCCTGGGGCTGGTGAAAAACTGTTTTTT. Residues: CATSRDPGAGEKLFF.

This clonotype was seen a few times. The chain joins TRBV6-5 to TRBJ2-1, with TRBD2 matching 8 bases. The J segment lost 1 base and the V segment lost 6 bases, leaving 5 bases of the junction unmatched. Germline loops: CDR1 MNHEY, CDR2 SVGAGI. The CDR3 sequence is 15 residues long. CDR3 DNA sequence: TGTGCCAGCAGCCCCCGGGGGGGATCCTACAATGAGCAGTTCTTC. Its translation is CASSPRGGSYNEQFF.

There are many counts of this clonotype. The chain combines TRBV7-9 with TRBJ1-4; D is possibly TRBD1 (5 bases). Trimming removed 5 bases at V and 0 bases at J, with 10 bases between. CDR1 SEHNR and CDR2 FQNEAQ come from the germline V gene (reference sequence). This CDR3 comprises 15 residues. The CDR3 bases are TGTGCCAGCAGCGAGCAGGGAACAACTAATGAAAAACTGTTTTTT. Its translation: CASSEQGTTNEKLFF.

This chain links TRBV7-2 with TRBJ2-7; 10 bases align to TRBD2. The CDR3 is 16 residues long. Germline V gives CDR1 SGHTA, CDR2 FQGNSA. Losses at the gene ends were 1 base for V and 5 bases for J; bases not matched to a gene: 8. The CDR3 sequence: CASSLVPSGSLHEQYF. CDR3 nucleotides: TGTGCCAGCAGCTTAGTCCCTAGCGGGAGCCTGCACGAGCAGTACTTC. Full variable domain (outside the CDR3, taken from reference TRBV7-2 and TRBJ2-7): GAGVSQSPSNKVTEKGKDVELRCDPISGHTALYWYRQSLGQGLEFLIYFQGNSAPDKSGLPSDRFSAERTGGSVSTLTIQRTQQEDSAVYLCASSLVPSGSLHEQYFGPGTRLTVT.

The CDR3 coding sequence is TGCGCCAGCAGCTTCGGCGGGGGGAAAGGCTACACCTTC. Protein product: CASSFGGGKGYTF. The chain carries TRBV5-1 and TRBJ1-2; tentatively, D is TRBD1 (5 bases). Trimming left V 2 bases short and J 8 bases short, with 13 bases between. Germline V gene lookup returns CDR1 SGHRS and CDR2 YFSETQ. The CDR3 runs to 13 residues.

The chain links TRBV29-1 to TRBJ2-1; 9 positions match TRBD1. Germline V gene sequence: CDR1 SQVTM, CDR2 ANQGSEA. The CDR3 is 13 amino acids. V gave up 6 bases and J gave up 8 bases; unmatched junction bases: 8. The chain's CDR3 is CSVPGTGTDEQFF. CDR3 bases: TGCAGCGTCCCCGGGACAGGGACCGATGAGCAGTTCTTC.

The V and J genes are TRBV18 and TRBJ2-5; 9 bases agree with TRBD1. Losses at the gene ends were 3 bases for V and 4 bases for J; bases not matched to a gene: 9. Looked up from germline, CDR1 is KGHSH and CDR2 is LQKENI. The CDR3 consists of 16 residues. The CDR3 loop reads CASSPGQGSRGETQYF. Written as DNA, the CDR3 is TGTGCCAGCTCACCCGGACAGGGGTCGAGGGGAGAGACCCAGTACTTC.

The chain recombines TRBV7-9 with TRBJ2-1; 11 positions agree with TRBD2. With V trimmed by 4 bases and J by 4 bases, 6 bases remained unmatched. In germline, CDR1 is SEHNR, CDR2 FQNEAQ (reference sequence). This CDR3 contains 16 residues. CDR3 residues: CASSSPGLAEYNEQFF. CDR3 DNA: TGTGCCAGCAGCTCTCCGGGACTAGCGGAGTACAATGAGCAGTTCTTC.

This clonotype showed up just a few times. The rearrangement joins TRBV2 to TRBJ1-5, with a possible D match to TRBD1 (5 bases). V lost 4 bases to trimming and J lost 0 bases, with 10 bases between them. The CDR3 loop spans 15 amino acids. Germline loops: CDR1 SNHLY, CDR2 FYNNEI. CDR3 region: CASSALQVSNQPQHF. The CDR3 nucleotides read TGTGCCAGCAGTGCACTACAGGTTAGCAATCAGCCCCAGCATTTT.

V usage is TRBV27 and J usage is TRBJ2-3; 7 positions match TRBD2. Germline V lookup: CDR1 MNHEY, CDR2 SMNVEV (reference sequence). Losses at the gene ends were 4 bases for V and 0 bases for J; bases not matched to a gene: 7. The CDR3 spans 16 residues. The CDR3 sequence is CASSSGKGGSTDTQYF. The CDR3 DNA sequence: TGTGCCAGCAGTTCCGGGAAGGGAGGGAGCACAGATACGCAGTATTTT.

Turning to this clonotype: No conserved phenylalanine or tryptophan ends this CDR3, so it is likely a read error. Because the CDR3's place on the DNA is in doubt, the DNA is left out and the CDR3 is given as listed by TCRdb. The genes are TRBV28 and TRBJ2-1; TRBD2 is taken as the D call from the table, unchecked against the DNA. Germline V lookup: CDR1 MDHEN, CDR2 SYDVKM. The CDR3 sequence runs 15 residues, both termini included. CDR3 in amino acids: CASSNSGRPYNEQLL.

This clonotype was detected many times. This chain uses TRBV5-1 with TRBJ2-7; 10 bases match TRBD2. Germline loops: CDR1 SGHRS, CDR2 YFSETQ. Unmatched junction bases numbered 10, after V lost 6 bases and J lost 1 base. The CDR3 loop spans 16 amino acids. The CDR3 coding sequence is TGCGCCAGCACGGCGGCTAGCGGGAGTTCTTCCTACGAGCAGTACTTC. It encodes CASTAASGSSSYEQYF.

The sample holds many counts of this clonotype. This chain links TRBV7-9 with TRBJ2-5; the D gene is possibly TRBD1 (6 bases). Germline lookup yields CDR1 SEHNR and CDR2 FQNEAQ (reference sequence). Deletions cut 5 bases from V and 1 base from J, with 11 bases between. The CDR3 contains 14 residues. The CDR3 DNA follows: TGTGCCAGCAGCGAACGAGGGGGCCAAGAGACCCAGTACTTC. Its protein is CASSERGGQETQYF.

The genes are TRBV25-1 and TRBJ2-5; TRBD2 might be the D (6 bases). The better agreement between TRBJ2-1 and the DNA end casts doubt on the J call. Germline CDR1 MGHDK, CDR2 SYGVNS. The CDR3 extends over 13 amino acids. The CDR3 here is CASSNTSRNEQFF. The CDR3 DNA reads TGTGCCAGCAGTAACACTAGCCGCAATGAGCAGTTCTTC.